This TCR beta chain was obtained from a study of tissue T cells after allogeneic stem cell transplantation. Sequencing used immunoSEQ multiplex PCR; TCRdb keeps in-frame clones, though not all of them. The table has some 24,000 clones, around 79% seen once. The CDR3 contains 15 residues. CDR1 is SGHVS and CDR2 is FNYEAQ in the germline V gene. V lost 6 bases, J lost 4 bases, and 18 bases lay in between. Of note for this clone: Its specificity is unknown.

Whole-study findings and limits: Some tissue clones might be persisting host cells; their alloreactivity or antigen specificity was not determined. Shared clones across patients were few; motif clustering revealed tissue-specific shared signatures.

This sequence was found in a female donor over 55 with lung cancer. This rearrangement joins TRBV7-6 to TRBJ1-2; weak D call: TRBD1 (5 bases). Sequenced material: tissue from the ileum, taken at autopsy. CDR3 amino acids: CASSPSTGSLYGYTF. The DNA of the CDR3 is TGTGCCAGCAGTCCTAGCACAGGATCCCTCTATGGCTACACCTTC.